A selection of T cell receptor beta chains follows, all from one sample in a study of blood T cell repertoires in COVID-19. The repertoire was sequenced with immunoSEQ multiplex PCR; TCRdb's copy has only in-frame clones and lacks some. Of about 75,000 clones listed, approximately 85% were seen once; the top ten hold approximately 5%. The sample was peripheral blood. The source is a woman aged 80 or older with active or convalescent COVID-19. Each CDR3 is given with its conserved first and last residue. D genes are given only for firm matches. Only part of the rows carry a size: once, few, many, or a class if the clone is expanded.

CDR3 protein: CASSSPSGRTDTQYF
CDR3 DNA: TGTGCCAGCAGTTCCCCTAGCGGTCGAACAGATACGCAGTATTTT
D gene: TRBD2
clone size: -
V gene: TRBV28
J gene: TRBJ2-3

CDR3 protein: CASGLQGFSYEQYF
CDR3 DNA: TGTGCTAGTGGTCTACAGGGGTTCTCCTACGAGCAGTACTTC
D gene: TRBD1
clone size: -
V gene: TRBV12-5
J gene: TRBJ2-7

CDR3 protein: CASRATGFAEAFF
CDR3 DNA: TGTGCCAGCAGAGCCACAGGTTTCGCAGAAGCTTTCTTT
D gene: -
clone size: once
V gene: TRBV27
J gene: TRBJ1-1

CDR3 protein: CASSPWAASSYNEQFF
CDR3 DNA: TGTGCCAGCAGCCCCTGGGCTGCGAGCTCCTACAATGAGCAGTTCTTC
D gene: -
clone size: -
V gene: TRBV9
J gene: TRBJ2-1

CDR3 protein: CASSLSGNTIYF
CDR3 DNA: TGTGCCAGCAGCCTGTCAGGAAACACCATATATTTT
D gene: -
clone size: -
V gene: TRBV3-1/TRBV3-2
J gene: TRBJ1-3

CDR3 protein: CASSATGGRTNGYTF
CDR3 DNA: TGTGCCAGTAGTGCCACAGGGGGCCGCACTAATGGCTACACCTTC
D gene: TRBD1
clone size: medium-sized
V gene: TRBV19
J gene: TRBJ1-2

CDR3 protein: CASSYRTSGQGEQYF
CDR3 DNA: TGTGCCAGCAGCTATAGGACTAGCGGGCAGGGCGAGCAGTACTTC
D gene: TRBD2
clone size: -
V gene: TRBV7-2
J gene: TRBJ2-7

CDR3 protein: CASSHWTGPNYEQYF
CDR3 DNA: TGTGCCAGCAGCCATTGGACAGGGCCAAACTACGAGCAGTACTTC
D gene: TRBD1
clone size: -
V gene: TRBV14
J gene: TRBJ2-7

CDR3 protein: CASSIDGTSGGSYNEQFF
CDR3 DNA: TGTGCCAGTAGTATAGATGGCACTAGCGGGGGTAGCTACAATGAGCAGTTCTTC
D gene: TRBD2
clone size: -
V gene: TRBV19
J gene: TRBJ2-1

CDR3 protein: CASSLRPQGRHNQPQHF
CDR3 DNA: TGTGCCAGCAGTTTAAGACCACAGGGGAGGCACAATCAGCCCCAGCATTTT
D gene: TRBD1
clone size: few
V gene: TRBV28
J gene: TRBJ1-5

CDR3 protein: CATSSFGGRNEKLFF
CDR3 DNA: TGTGCCACCAGCAGTTTCGGGGGGCGGAATGAAAAACTGTTTTTT
D gene: -
clone size: few
V gene: TRBV15
J gene: TRBJ1-4

CDR3 protein: CATSLPRGANVLTF
CDR3 DNA: TGTGCCACCTCCCTTCCGAGGGGGGCCAACGTCCTGACTTTC
D gene: -
clone size: -
V gene: TRBV19
J gene: TRBJ2-6

CDR3 protein: CASSPLGAPNTGELFF
CDR3 DNA: TGTGCCAGCTCACCATTGGGGGCCCCGAACACCGGGGAGCTGTTTTTT
D gene: -
clone size: once
V gene: TRBV18
J gene: TRBJ2-2

CDR3 protein: CASSSDRQETQYF
CDR3 DNA: TGTGCCAGCAGCTCGGACAGACAAGAGACCCAGTACTTC
D gene: -
clone size: -
V gene: TRBV27
J gene: TRBJ2-5

CDR3 protein: CATSDLYLPGQMNTGELFF
CDR3 DNA: TGTGCCACCAGTGATTTGTACCTGCCGGGACAGATGAACACCGGGGAGCTGTTTTTT
D gene: TRBD1
clone size: -
V gene: TRBV24-1
J gene: TRBJ2-2

CDR3 protein: CASSLETGANSPLHF
CDR3 DNA: TGTGCCAGCAGCTTAGAAACTGGGGCCAATTCACCCCTCCACTTT
D gene: -
clone size: -
V gene: TRBV7-2
J gene: TRBJ1-6